There are a few counts of the clone carrying this T cell receptor (beta chain). Its cognate antigen is unknown. The time point: newly diagnosed GD, antithyroid drugs for less than 3 months. RNA isolated from PBMCs was used to make the TCR library. The diagnosis of Graves' disease used American Thyroid Association guidelines. Both iRepertoire HTBI primers and Arm-PCR of CDR3 regions were used to build the TCR beta libraries. TCRdb called the multiplex PCR reads again in MiXCR, with one record for every CDR3 protein. The sample has approximately 470,000 distinct CDR3 sequences; around 15% are singletons. The CDR3 has 13 amino acids. V lost 5 bases, J lost 2 bases, and 10 bases lay in between. CDR1 is WSHSY, CDR2 SAAADI, per germline. This record belongs to a study of regulatory T cells in long-lasting Graves disease. Notes on the study in general: Newly diagnosed patients had higher TCR diversity than persistent Graves' patients did.

These data were likewise used in another study, on T cells in Graves' hyperthyroidism and ophthalmopathy.

This specimen consisted of peripheral blood mononuclear cells (PBMCs), obtained at new diagnosis, from a patient treated with antithyroid drugs. The rearrangement uses TRBV10-2 and TRBJ2-7, with D uncertain. This TCR was sampled from a man aged 40-49 years with Graves disease. The chain's CDR3 is CASSSLLTYEQYF. The CDR3 region has the DNA TGCGCCAGCAGTAGCCTGCTTACCTACGAGCAGTACTTC.